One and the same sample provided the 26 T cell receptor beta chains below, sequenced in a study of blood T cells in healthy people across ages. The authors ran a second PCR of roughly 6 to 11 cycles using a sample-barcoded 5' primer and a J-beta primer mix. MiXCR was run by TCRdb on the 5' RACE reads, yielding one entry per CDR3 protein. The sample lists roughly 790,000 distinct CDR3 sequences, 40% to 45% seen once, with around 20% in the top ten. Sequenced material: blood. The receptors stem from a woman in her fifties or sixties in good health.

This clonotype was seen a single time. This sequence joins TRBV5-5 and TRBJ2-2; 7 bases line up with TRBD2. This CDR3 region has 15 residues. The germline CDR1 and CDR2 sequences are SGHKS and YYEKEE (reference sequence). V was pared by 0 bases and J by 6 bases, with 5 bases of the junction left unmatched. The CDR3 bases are TGTGCCAGCAGCTTGGGGACTAGTAAGCCCGGGGAGCTGTTTTTT. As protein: CASSLGTSKPGELFF.

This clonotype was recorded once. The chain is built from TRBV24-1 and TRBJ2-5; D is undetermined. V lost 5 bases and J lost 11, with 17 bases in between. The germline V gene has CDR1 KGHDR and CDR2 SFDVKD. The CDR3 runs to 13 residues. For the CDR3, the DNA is TGTGCCACCAGTGTGGGTACCTACAATGAGCAGTACTTC. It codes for CATSVGTYNEQYF.

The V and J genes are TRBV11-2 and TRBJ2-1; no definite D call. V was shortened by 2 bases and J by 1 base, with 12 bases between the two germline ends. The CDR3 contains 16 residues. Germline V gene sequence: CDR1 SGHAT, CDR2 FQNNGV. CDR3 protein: CASSLRGEDSYNEQFF. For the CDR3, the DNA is TGTGCCAGCAGCTTAAGAGGTGAGGATTCCTACAATGAGCAGTTCTTC.

The CDR3 DNA follows: TGTGCCAGCAGCGGCAGGGGGGCAAGGCAGACCGGGGAGCTGTTTTTT. This gives the protein CASSGRGARQTGELFF. The V and J genes are TRBV9 and TRBJ2-2, with D possibly matching TRBD1 (7 bases). The CDR3 has 16 amino acids. Trimming left V 3 bases short and J 5 bases short, with 17 bases between. CDR1 is SGDLS and CDR2 is YYNGEE in the germline V gene.

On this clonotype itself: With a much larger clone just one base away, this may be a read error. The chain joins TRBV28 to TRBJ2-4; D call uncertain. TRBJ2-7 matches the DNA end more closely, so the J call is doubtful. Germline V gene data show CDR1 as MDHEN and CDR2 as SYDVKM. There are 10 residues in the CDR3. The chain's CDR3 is CACSGYEQYF. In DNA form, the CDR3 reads TGTGCCTGCAGTGGCTACGAGCAGTACTTC.

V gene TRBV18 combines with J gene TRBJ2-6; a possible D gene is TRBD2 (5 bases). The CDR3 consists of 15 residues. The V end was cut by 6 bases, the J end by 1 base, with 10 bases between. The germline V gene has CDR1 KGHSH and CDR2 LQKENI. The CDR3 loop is CASSDWGSGANVLTF. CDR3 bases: TGTGCCAGCTCGGACTGGGGTTCTGGGGCCAACGTCCTGACTTTC.

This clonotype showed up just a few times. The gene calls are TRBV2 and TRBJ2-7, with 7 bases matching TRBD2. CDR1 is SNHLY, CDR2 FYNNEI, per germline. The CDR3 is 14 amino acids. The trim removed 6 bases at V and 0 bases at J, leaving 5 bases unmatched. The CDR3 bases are TGTGCCAGCAGACCGGGACTACCCTCCTACGAGCAGTACTTC. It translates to CASRPGLPSYEQYF.

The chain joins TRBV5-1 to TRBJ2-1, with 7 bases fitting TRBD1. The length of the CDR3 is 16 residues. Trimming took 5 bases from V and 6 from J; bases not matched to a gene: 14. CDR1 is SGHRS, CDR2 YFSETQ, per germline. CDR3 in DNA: TGCGCCAGCAGGCCTAGCCCTCCGGGACAGCTCAATGAGCAGTTCTTC. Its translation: CASRPSPPGQLNEQFF. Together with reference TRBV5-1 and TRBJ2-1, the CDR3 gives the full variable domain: KAGVTQTPRYLIKTRGQQVTLSCSPISGHRSVSWYQQTPGQGLQFLFEYFSETQRNKGNFPGRFSGRQFSNSRSEMNVSTLELGDSALYLCASRPSPPGQLNEQFFGPGTRLTVL.

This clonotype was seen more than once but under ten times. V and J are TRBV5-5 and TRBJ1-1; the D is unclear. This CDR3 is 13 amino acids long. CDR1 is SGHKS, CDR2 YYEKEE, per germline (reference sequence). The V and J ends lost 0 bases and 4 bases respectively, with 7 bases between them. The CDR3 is CASSLDVSTEAFF. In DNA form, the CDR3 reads TGTGCCAGCAGCTTGGATGTGAGCACTGAAGCTTTCTTT.

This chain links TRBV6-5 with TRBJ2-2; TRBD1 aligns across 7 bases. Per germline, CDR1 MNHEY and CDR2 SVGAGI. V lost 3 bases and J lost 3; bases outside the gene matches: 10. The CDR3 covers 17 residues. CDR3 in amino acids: CASSYFVRGRDTGELFF. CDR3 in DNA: TGTGCCAGCAGTTATTTTGTGAGGGGGCGCGACACCGGGGAGCTGTTTTTT.

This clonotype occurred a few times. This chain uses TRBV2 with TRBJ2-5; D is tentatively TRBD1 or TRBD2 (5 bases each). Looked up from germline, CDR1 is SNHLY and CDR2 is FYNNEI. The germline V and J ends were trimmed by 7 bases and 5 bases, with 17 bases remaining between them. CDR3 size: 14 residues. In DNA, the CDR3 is TGTGCCAGCACTCGGGACGAGGTAGGGGAGACCCAGTACTTC. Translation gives CASTRDEVGETQYF.

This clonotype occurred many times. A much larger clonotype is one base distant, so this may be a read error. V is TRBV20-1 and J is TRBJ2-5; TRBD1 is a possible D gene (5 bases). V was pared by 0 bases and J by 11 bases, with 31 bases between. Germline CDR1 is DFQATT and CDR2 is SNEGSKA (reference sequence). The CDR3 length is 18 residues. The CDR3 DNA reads TGCAGTGCTAGAGATAGTTTCCAGCGACAGACCCTTGGCAATGAGCAGTACTTC. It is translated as CSARDSFQRQTLGNEQYF.

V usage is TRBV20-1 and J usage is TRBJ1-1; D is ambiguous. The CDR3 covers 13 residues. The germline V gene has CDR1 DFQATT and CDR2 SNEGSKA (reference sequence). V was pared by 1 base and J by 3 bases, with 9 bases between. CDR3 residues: CSARAPGYTEAFF. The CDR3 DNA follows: TGCAGTGCTAGAGCGCCGGGGTACACTGAAGCTTTCTTT.

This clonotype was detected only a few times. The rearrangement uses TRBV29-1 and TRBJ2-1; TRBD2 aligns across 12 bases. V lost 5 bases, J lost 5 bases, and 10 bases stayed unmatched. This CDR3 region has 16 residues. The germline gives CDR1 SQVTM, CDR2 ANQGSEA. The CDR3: CSVFRPTSGGNNEQFF. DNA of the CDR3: TGCAGCGTTTTCCGACCGACTAGCGGGGGAAACAATGAGCAGTTCTTC.

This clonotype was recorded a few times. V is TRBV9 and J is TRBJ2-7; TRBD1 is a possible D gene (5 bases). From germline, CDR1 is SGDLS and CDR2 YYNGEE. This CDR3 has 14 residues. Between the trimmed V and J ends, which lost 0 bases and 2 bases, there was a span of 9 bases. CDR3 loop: CASSVAGHPYEQYF. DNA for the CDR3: TGTGCCAGCAGCGTAGCTGGACACCCCTACGAGCAGTACTTC.

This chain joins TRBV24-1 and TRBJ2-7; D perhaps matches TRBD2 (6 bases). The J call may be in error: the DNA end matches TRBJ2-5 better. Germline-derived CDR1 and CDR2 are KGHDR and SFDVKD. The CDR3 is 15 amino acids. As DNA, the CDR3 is TGTGCCACCAGTGACTCTCGGAGGGGTGGAGAGACCCAGTACTTC. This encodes CATSDSRRGGETQYF.

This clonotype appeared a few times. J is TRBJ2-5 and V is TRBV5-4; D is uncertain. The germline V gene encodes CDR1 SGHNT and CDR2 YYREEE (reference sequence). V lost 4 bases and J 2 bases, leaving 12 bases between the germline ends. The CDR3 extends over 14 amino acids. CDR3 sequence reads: CASSRPEIQETQYF. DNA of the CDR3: TGTGCCAGCAGCCGACCAGAGATTCAAGAGACCCAGTACTTC.

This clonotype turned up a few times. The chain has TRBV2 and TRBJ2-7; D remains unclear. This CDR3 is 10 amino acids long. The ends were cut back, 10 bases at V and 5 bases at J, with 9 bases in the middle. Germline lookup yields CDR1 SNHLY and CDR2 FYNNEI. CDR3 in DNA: TGTGCCACCAGACCAGACGAGCAGTACTTC. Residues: CATRPDEQYF.

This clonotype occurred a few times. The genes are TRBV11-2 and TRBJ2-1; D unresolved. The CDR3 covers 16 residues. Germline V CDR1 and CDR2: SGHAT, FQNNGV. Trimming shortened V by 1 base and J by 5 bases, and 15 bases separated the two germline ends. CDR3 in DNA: TGTGCCAGCAGCTTAGTTCTCTCAGACCGCCACAATGAGCAGTTCTTC. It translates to CASSLVLSDRHNEQFF.

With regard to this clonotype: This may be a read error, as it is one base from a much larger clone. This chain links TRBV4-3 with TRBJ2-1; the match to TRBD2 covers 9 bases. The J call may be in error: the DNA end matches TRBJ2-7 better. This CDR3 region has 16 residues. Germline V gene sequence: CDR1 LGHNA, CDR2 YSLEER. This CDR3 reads CASSHYSGSSYNEQYF. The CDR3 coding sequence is TGCGCCAGCAGCCATTATAGCGGGAGCTCCTACAATGAGCAGTACTTC.

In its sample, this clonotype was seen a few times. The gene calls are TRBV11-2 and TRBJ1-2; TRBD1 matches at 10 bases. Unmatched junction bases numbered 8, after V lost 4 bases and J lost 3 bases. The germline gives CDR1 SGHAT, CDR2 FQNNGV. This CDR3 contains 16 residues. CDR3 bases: TGTGCCAGCAGCTCCGCCGGGACAGGGGTCTACTATGGCTACACCTTC. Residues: CASSSAGTGVYYGYTF.

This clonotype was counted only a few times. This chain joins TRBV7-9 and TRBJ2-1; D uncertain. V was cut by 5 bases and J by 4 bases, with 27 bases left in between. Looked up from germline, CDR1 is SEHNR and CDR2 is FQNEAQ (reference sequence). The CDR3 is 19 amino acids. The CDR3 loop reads CASSPRIPTYKESYNEQFF. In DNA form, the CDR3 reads TGTGCCAGCAGCCCTCGAATTCCCACTTATAAGGAGAGTTACAATGAGCAGTTCTTC.

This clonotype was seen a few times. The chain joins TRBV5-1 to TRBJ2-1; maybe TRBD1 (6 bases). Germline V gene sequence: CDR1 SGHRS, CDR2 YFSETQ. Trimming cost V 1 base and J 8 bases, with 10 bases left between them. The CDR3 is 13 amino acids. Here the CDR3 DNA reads TGCGCCAGCAGCTTGCAGGGGAGAGATGAGCAGTTCTTC. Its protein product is CASSLQGRDEQFF.

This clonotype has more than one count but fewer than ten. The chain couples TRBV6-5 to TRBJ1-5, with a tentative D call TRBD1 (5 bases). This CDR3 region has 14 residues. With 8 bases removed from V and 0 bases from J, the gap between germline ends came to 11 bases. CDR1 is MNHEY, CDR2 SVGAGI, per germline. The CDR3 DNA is TGTGCCAGCGGGGGGGATCATAGCAATCAGCCCCAGCATTTT. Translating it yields CASGGDHSNQPQHF.

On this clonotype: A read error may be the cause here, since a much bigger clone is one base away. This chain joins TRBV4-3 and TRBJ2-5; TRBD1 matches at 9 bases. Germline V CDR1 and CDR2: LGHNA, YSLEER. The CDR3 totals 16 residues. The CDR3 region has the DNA TGCGCCAACAGCCAAGATTACAGGGGGCGCAAAGAGACCCAGTACTTC. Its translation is CANSQDYRGRKETQYF.

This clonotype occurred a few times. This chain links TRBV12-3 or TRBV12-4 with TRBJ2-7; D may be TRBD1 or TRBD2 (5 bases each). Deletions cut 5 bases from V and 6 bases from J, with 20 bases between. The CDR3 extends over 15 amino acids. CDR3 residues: CASSLSGTHMVEQYF. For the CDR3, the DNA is TGTGCCAGCAGTCTTTCGGGGACCCACATGGTCGAGCAGTACTTC.